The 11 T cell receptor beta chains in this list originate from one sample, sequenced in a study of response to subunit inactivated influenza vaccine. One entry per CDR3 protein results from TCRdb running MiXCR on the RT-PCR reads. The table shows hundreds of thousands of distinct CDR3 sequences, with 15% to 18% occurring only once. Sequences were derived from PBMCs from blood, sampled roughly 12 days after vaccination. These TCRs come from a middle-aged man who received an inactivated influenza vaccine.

The CDR3 nucleotides read TGTGCCAGCAGATTAAGGTGGGCAGGTGAATTCACAGATACGCAGTATTTT. Amino acid sequence: CASRLRWAGEFTDTQYF. V is TRBV11-1 and J is TRBJ2-3; D not resolved. V gave up 6 bases and J gave up 2 bases, with 21 bases separating them. The CDR3 totals 17 residues. Looked up from germline, CDR1 is SGHAT and CDR2 is FQDESV (reference sequence).

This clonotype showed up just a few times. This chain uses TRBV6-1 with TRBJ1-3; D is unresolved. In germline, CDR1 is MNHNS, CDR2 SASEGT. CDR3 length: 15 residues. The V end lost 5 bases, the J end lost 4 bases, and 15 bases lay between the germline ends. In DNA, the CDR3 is TGTGCCAGCAGTCAGTCTTGGGGTAGAGGAAACACCATATATTTT. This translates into CASSQSWGRGNTIYF.

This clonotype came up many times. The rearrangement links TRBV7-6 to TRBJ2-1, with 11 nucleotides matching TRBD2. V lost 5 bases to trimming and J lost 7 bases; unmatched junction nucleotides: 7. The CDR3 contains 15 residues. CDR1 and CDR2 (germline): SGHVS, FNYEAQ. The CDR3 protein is CASSHGTSGLNEQFF. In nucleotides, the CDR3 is TGTGCCAGCAGCCACGGGACTAGCGGTCTAAATGAGCAGTTCTTC.

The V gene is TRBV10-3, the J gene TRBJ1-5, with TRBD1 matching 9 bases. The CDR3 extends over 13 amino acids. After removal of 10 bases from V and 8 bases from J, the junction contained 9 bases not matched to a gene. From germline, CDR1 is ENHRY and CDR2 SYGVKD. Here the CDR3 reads CATQDRGKEPQHF. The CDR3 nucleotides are TGTGCCACACAAGACAGGGGGAAGGAGCCCCAGCATTTT.

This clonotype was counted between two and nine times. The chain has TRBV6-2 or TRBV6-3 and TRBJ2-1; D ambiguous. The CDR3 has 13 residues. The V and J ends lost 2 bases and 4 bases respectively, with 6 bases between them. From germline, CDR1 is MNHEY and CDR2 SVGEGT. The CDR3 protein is CASSYAGYNEQFF. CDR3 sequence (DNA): TGTGCCAGCAGTTACGCTGGGTACAATGAGCAGTTCTTC.

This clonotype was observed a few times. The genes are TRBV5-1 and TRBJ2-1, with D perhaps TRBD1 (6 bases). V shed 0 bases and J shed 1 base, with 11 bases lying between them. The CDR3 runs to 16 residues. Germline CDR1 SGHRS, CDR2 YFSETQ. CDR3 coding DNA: TGCGCCAGCAGCTTGGAAGGACAGTTGTCCTACAATGAGCAGTTCTTC. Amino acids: CASSLEGQLSYNEQFF.

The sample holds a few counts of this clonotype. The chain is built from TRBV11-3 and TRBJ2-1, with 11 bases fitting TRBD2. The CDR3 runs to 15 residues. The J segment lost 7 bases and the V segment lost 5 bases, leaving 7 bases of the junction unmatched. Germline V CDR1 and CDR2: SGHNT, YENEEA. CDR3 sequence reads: CASSPPGLAANEQFF. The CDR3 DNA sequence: TGTGCCAGCAGCCCCCCGGGACTAGCGGCAAATGAGCAGTTCTTC.

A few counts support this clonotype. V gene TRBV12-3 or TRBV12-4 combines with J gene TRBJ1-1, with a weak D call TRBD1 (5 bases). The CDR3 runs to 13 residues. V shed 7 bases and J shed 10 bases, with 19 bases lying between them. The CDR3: CASIRDPLGVAFF. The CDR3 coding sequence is TGTGCCAGCATCCGGGATCCTTTGGGGGTAGCTTTCTTT.

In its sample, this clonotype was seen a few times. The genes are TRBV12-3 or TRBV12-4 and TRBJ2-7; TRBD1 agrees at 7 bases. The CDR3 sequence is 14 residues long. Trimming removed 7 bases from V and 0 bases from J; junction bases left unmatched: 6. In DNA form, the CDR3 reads TGTGCCAGCACCAAGGGACAGCTCTCCTACGAGCAGTACTTC. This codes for CASTKGQLSYEQYF.

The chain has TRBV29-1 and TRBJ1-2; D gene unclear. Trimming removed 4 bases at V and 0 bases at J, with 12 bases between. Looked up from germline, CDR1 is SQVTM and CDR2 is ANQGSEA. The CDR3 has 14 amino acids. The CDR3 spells CSVVPKLANYGYTF. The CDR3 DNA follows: TGCAGCGTTGTACCAAAATTAGCTAACTATGGCTACACCTTC.

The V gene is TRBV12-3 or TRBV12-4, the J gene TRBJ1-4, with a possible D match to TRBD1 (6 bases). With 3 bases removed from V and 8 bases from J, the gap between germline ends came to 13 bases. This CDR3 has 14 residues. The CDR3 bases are TGTGCCAGCAGTTTTTCAGGGGCAGGGGAAAAACTGTTTTTT. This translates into CASSFSGAGEKLFF.